Detailed here is one TCR beta chain. The antigen is not known. This specimen comes from a study of shared clonotypes between healthy human individuals. Study conclusions and caveats: Relative to their counterparts shared across all four donors, non-shared clonotypes exhibited diminished generation probabilities. Larger estimated richness was generally recorded for naive subsets relative to memory subsets.

Sequencing was performed with immunoSEQ multiplex PCR; in TCRdb, only in-frame clones are kept and a portion is missing. The sample yields millions of clones, approximately 94% seen once. Trimming removed 3 bases from V and 4 bases from J; junction bases left unmatched: 9. Germline assignment: CDR1 GTSNPN and CDR2 SVGIG (reference sequence). This CDR3 spans 15 amino acids. The specimen sequenced was naive CD4+ T cells sorted from blood. The subset is: CD45RA+ positively selected. V is TRBV30 and J is TRBJ2-1; TRBD1 matches 7 bases. This receptor was identified in a man aged 18 to 29 in good health. CDR3 nucleotide sequence: TGTGCCTGGAGAATTCCCGGGACAGCTTACAATGAGCAGTTCTTC. Protein sequence: CAWRIPGTAYNEQFF.